This T cell receptor (beta chain) was captured by sequencing in a study of a mutant IDH1 vaccine in newly diagnosed glioma. Study context: V12 took place at week 35, and V13 at week 47.

TCRdb keeps only in-frame clones here, not all; method: immunoSEQ multiplex PCR. The sample has 42,000 or so clones; about 83% are singletons. As for time point: week 35, safety follow-up. All doses held 300 ug of mutant IDH1 20-mer peptide, with topical imiquimod. As to this clone: Its specificity is not known.

The source was PBMCs, collected from a glioma patient whose treatment included an IDH1 peptide vaccine. This sequence was found in a woman aged 45-65 years with glioma.

In DNA form, the CDR3 reads TGCGCCAGCTTCTCGGGGGGGGGTTACACTGAAGCTTTCTTT. Protein product: CASFSGGGYTEAFF. V usage is TRBV5-1 and J usage is TRBJ1-1; D may be TRBD1 (5 bases). Deletions cut 7 bases from V and 3 bases from J, with 16 bases between. From germline, CDR1 is SGHRS and CDR2 YFSETQ. The CDR3 loop spans 14 amino acids.